This T cell receptor (beta chain) was recorded in a study of blood T cell repertoires in COVID-19. The length of the CDR3 is 18 residues. With 0 bases clipped from V and 1 base from J, the junction kept 8 bases outside the gene matches. CDR1 is SGHAT, CDR2 FQNNGV, per germline. Original handling: It was from reference gene primer amplification that nucleated cell counts were estimated. Measured with immunoSEQ multiplex PCR; TCRdb has only the in-frame clones, and not every one. That table furnishes V, J and clone size, whereas the DNA furnished D and trimming. Of hundreds of thousands of clones in the sample, around 87% were seen once.

Sequencing input: PBMCs or T cells enriched from blood (not recorded which). This rearrangement joins TRBV11-2 to TRBJ2-1; 8 bases agree with TRBD1. This TCR came from a woman aged 50 to 65 who had recovered from COVID-19. Written as DNA, the CDR3 is TGTGCCAGCAGCTTAGATCCTTCGACAGGGGTTTCCTACAATGAGCAGTTCTTC. Translation: CASSLDPSTGVSYNEQFF.